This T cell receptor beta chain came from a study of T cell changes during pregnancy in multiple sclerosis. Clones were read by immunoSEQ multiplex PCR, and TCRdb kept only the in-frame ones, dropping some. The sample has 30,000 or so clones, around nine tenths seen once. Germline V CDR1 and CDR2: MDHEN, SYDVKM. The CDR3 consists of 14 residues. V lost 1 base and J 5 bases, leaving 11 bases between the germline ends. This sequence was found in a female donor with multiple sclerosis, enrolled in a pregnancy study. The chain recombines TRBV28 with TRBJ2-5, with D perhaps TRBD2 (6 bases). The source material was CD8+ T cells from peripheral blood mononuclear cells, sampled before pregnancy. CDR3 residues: CASSLFRGRETQYF. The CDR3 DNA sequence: TGTGCCAGCAGTTTATTCCGGGGGAGGGAGACCCAGTACTTC.